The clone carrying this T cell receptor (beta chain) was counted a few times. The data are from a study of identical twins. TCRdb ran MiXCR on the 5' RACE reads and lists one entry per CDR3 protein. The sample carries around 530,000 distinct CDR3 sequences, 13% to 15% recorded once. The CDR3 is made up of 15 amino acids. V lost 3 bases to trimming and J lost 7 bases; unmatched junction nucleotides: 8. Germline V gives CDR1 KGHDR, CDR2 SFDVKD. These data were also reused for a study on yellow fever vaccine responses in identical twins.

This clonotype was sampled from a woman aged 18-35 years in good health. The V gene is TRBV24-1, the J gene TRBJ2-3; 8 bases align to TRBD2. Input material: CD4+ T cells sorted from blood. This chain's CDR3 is CATSDHSGSFYTQYF. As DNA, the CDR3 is TGTGCCACCAGTGATCACAGCGGGAGTTTTTATACGCAGTATTTT.